This entry lists 16 T cell receptor beta chains sequenced from one sample in a study of regulatory T cells in long-lasting Graves disease (dated by TCRdb to 2020 to 2022). The library was made by multiplex PCR. Sequencing relied on an Illumina HiSeq 4000. TCR beta libraries were built with iRepertoire HTBI primers and Arm-PCR amplification of CDR3 regions. The raw public reads went through TCRdb reprocessing: fastp at Q25, MiXCR clone calling, in-frame beta chains kept. When rows share a CDR3 protein, they turn into one entry using the most common DNA and genes. This sample gives approximately 400,000 distinct CDR3 sequences in total; about 16% of them show up just once. The ten largest clones take up approximately 16% of the sample. In the paper's terms, the time point label means: newly diagnosed GD, antithyroid drugs for less than 3 months. For both TCR sequencing and RNA sequencing, RNA was extracted from PBMCs in TRIzol.

This sample also appeared in a second study, on T cells in Graves' hyperthyroidism and ophthalmopathy.

The specimen was peripheral blood mononuclear cells (PBMCs), collected at new diagnosis, from a patient treated with antithyroid drugs. All receptors derive from a young woman with Graves disease. Donor details come from another sample of the same person, matched by shared clones.

This clonotype was seen only a few times. This chain connects TRBV7-3 to TRBJ2-7; 8 bases line up with TRBD2. This CDR3 has 15 residues. Per the germline V gene, CDR1 is SGHTA and CDR2 is FQGTGA. Trimming at V came to 5 bases and at J to 3 bases, leaving 9 bases not matched to a gene. For the CDR3, the DNA is TGTGCCAGCAGCCCAAGCGGGAGTGGGTACTACGAGCAGTACTTC. Its translation is CASSPSGSGYYEQYF.

The sample holds many counts of this clonotype. This chain links TRBV2 with TRBJ2-1, with TRBD2 identical over 10 bases. The CDR3 has 15 residues. Per the germline V gene, CDR1 is SNHLY and CDR2 is FYNNEI. J gave up 4 bases and V 6 bases, and 6 bases lay outside the gene matches. DNA of the CDR3: TGTGCCAGCAGCTCCGGGACTAGCGTTTACAATGAGCAGTTCTTC. Its protein product is CASSSGTSVYNEQFF.

CDR3 loop: CSALWGTGDQPQHF. CDR3 DNA sequence: TGCAGTGCCCTGTGGGGGACAGGGGATCAGCCCCAGCATTTT. The gene calls are TRBV20-1 and TRBJ1-5; TRBD1 agrees at 10 bases. Looked up from germline, CDR1 is DFQATT and CDR2 is SNEGSKA (reference sequence). This CDR3 region has 14 residues. The V segment lost 6 bases and the J segment 5 bases; nucleotides outside the gene matches: 7.

This clonotype has a count of ten or more. The V call is TRBV11-3, the J call TRBJ2-3; TRBD2 is a possible D gene (5 bases). The CDR3 consists of 17 residues. The germline V gene has CDR1 SGHNT and CDR2 YENEEA. V lost 1 base and J lost 0, with 14 bases in between. The CDR3 bases are TGTGCCAGCAGCTTAGGGACCACTAGTACCAGCACAGATACGCAGTATTTT. Translation gives CASSLGTTSTSTDTQYF. Full variable domain (missing parts from reference TRBV11-3 and TRBJ2-3): EAGVVQSPRYKIIEKKQPVAFWCNPISGHNTLYWYLQNLGQGPELLIRYENEEAVDDSQLPKDRFSAERLKGVDSTLKIQPAELGDSAVYLCASSLGTTSTSTDTQYFGPGTRLTVL.

V is TRBV27 and J is TRBJ2-3, with 14 bases identical to TRBD2. V shed 6 bases and J 4 bases; nucleotides not matched to a gene: 6. Germline-derived CDR1 and CDR2 are MNHEY and SMNVEV (reference sequence). The CDR3 consists of 16 residues. The CDR3 region is CASSFGLAGGADTQYF. The CDR3 coding sequence is TGTGCCAGCAGCTTCGGACTAGCGGGAGGAGCAGATACGCAGTATTTT.

This clonotype occurred many times. The V gene is TRBV20-1, the J gene TRBJ2-3, with D possibly matching TRBD1 (5 bases). Trimming removed 0 bases at V and 0 bases at J, with 10 bases between. Germline CDR1 and CDR2: DFQATT and SNEGSKA (reference sequence). The CDR3 is made up of 15 amino acids. The CDR3 region is CSARDLPGSTDTQYF. Written as DNA, the CDR3 is TGCAGTGCTAGAGATTTGCCAGGGAGCACAGATACGCAGTATTTT.

This rearrangement joins TRBV27 to TRBJ2-1; D is undetermined. With 2 bases removed from V and 11 bases from J, the gap between germline ends came to 13 bases. The CDR3 spans 13 residues. From germline, CDR1 is MNHEY and CDR2 SMNVEV (reference sequence). CDR3 amino acids: CASSLSEQAKQFF. DNA of the CDR3: TGTGCCAGCAGTTTAAGCGAACAAGCCAAGCAGTTCTTC.

This clonotype was picked up a small number of times. The chain couples TRBV11-2 to TRBJ2-7, with D perhaps TRBD2 (5 bases). This CDR3 is 14 amino acids long. Germline CDR1 is SGHAT and CDR2 is FQNNGV. V was pared by 2 bases and J by 8 bases, with 16 bases between. The chain's CDR3 is CASSLKRRTEKQYF. The CDR3 nucleotides are TGTGCCAGCAGCTTAAAGCGGCGCACGGAGAAGCAGTACTTC.

This clonotype came up many times. The gene calls are TRBV6-2 or TRBV6-3 and TRBJ2-1; 13 positions agree with TRBD2. V trimming: 6 bases; J trimming: 8 bases; junction bases outside the gene matches: 7. In germline, CDR1 is MNHEY, CDR2 SVGEGT. The CDR3 sequence is 15 residues long. This CDR3 reads CASSLGTSGTDEQFF. The CDR3, as DNA: TGTGCCAGCAGCCTAGGGACTAGCGGGACCGATGAGCAGTTCTTC.

In this sample, this clonotype turned up many times. V is TRBV13 and J is TRBJ1-1; 7 nucleotides line up with TRBD1. The CDR3 has 14 amino acids. Per the germline V gene, CDR1 is PRHDT and CDR2 is FYEKMQ (reference sequence). With V trimmed by 2 bases and J by 4 bases, 4 bases remained unmatched. In DNA form, the CDR3 reads TGTGCCAGCAGCTTATCTGCAGGGGGCACTGAAGCTTTCTTT. Protein: CASSLSAGGTEAFF.

This clonotype was seen repeatedly, ten times or more. The chain links TRBV27 to TRBJ2-5; D unresolved. Germline lookup yields CDR1 MNHEY and CDR2 SMNVEV (reference sequence). The CDR3 is 16 amino acids. V was shortened by 2 bases and J by 1 base, with 14 bases between the two germline ends. In nucleotides, the CDR3 is TGTGCCAGCAGTTTAGTAGGTGTGGCCGGCCAAGAGACCCAGTACTTC. Residues: CASSLVGVAGQETQYF.

V gene TRBV12-3 or TRBV12-4 combines with J gene TRBJ1-5; TRBD1 might be the D (6 bases). The CDR3 spans 14 residues. V was pared by 5 bases and J by 2 bases, with 10 bases between. CDR3 DNA: TGTGCCAGCAGTCGACAGGCGGGCAATCAGCCCCAGCATTTT. Translating it yields CASSRQAGNQPQHF.

To note about this clonotype: A much more abundant neighbour one base away suggests this may be a read error. The chain links TRBV5-1 to TRBJ2-1; D call uncertain. Germline CDR1 is SGHRS and CDR2 is YFSETQ. The CDR3 loop spans 11 amino acids. The CDR3 spells CASTSSNEEFF. The DNA for the CDR3 is TGCGCCAGCACGTCTAGTAATGAGGAGTTCTTC.

This clonotype was seen many times. V and J are TRBV20-1 and TRBJ2-7; a possible D gene is TRBD1 (6 bases). Germline CDR1 and CDR2: DFQATT and SNEGSKA (reference sequence). The CDR3 contains 14 residues. Trimming took 0 bases from V and 3 from J, leaving 12 bases between them. The DNA for the CDR3 is TGCAGTGCTAGAGATAGAGGACAGATCTACGAGCAGTACTTC. Protein: CSARDRGQIYEQYF.

This clonotype has at least ten counts. The chain couples TRBV3-1 to TRBJ1-1, with D maybe TRBD1 (5 bases). Germline V gene lookup returns CDR1 LGHDT and CDR2 YNNKEL (reference sequence). The CDR3 contains 15 residues. Trimming cost V 3 bases and J 1 base, with 12 bases left between them. CDR3 region: CASSHLGTANTEAFF. The CDR3 DNA is TGTGCCAGCAGCCACCTCGGGACGGCGAACACTGAAGCTTTCTTT.

CDR3 amino acids: CATSEPSWCVFPETQYF. CDR3 DNA sequence: TGTGCCACCAGTGAACCTTCCTGGTGTGTTTTCCCAGAGACCCAGTACTTC. The V and J genes are TRBV24-1 and TRBJ2-5; D unclear. The CDR3 covers 17 residues. Trimming removed 4 bases at V and 4 bases at J, with 21 bases between. CDR1 and CDR2 from the germline V gene are KGHDR and SFDVKD.